The present TCR beta chain was sequenced within a study of blood T cell repertoires in COVID-19. Trimming removed 2 bases from V and 8 bases from J; junction bases left unmatched: 10. The CDR3 extends over 17 amino acids. Germline loops: CDR1 KGHSH, CDR2 LQKENI. Libraries were prepared by immunoSEQ multiplex PCR; TCRdb keeps only in-frame clonotypes and omits some of them. This sample has roughly 410,000 clones, with about 91% found just once. The TCR sequence derives from a woman aged 40 to 55 with COVID-19, enrolled during active disease. V is TRBV18 and J is TRBJ1-6; 9 positions match TRBD1. The sequencing input was peripheral blood. The CDR3: CASSPYGTGRRDSPLHF. For the CDR3, the DNA is TGTGCCAGCTCACCATACGGGACAGGGAGGCGGGATTCACCCCTCCACTTT.